The 29 T cell receptor beta chains reported below all come from one sample, sequenced in a study of T cell responses to AZD1222 COVID-19 vaccine. Here immunoSEQ multiplex PCR was the method, and the copy in TCRdb shows in-frame clones only, minus some. The sample shows about 110,000 clones, roughly 86% of them seen only once. The source was peripheral blood, collected on day 0 of AZD1222 vaccination. The receptors were sampled from an adult in good health.

The chain links TRBV5-1 to TRBJ1-1; no firm D call. The V and J ends lost 4 bases and 1 base respectively, with 11 bases between them. The CDR3 extends over 14 amino acids. Germline lookup yields CDR1 SGHRS and CDR2 YFSETQ. The CDR3 DNA sequence: TGCGCCAGCAGCCCTCAGATTACGAACACTGAAGCTTTCTTT. Encoded protein: CASSPQITNTEAFF.

The rearrangement joins TRBV28 to TRBJ1-2; perhaps TRBD1 as D (6 bases). Trimming took 6 bases from V and 5 from J, leaving 13 bases between them. Germline CDR1 reads MDHEN; CDR2 reads SYDVKM. The CDR3 totals 13 residues. CDR3 nucleotide sequence: TGTGCCAGCAGGACTGCGACAGGTTATGGCTACACCTTC. It encodes CASRTATGYGYTF.

The V call is TRBV28, the J call TRBJ1-5; 8 positions match TRBD1. The CDR3 runs to 15 residues. Per germline, CDR1 MDHEN and CDR2 SYDVKM. J lost 6 bases, V lost 3 bases, and 7 bases had no gene match. CDR3 bases: TGTGCCAGCAGTTTCGACAGGGGAGGTCGTCAGCCCCAGCATTTT. Its translation: CASSFDRGGRQPQHF. Variable domain in full (rest from reference TRBV28 and TRBJ1-5): DVKVTQSSRYLVKRTGEKVFLECVQDMDHENMFWYRQDPGLGLRLIYFSYDVKMKEKGDIPEGYSVSREKKERFSLILESASTNQTSMYLCASSFDRGGRQPQHFGDGTRLSIL.

V and J are TRBV28 and TRBJ1-2; D is undetermined. V was trimmed by 4 bases and J by 4 bases, leaving 10 bases between them. CDR1 and CDR2 (germline): MDHEN, SYDVKM. The CDR3 consists of 13 residues. CDR3 sequence reads: CASSSSSLYGYTF. CDR3 DNA sequence: TGTGCCAGCAGTTCATCCAGCCTCTATGGCTACACCTTC.

The chain is built from TRBV19 and TRBJ2-3, with no clear D. The germline CDR1 and CDR2 sequences are LNHDA and SQIVND (reference sequence). The CDR3 is made up of 13 amino acids. V lost 7 bases to trimming and J lost 4 bases, with 12 bases between them. In DNA form, the CDR3 reads TGTGCCAGTAAGGTAGCTGGGGCAGATACGCAGTATTTT. Translation gives CASKVAGADTQYF.

Only one count was recorded for this clone. Other DNA sequences in this sample translate to the same CDR3. The chain carries TRBV6-2 or TRBV6-3 and TRBJ2-7; 8 bases align to TRBD1. V was pared by 2 bases and J by 2 bases, with 2 bases of the junction left unmatched. CDR1 is MNHEY, CDR2 SVGEGT, per germline. The CDR3 runs to 14 residues. The chain's CDR3 is CASSYGTGPYEQYF. The CDR3 coding sequence is TGTGCCAGCAGTTACGGGACAGGCCCCTACGAGCAGTACTTC.

The chain has TRBV9 and TRBJ1-2, with D possibly being TRBD1 (6 bases). This CDR3 comprises 15 residues. Trimming took 4 bases from V and 2 from J, leaving 15 bases between them. Germline V gives CDR1 SGDLS, CDR2 YYNGEE. The CDR3 is CASSPTPTGNYGYTF. CDR3 DNA sequence: TGTGCCAGCAGCCCCACCCCCACAGGGAACTATGGCTACACCTTC.

This clone showed up just once. V and J are TRBV4-1 and TRBJ2-7; the match to TRBD1 covers 10 bases. Unmatched junction bases numbered 3, after V lost 0 bases and J lost 4 bases. This CDR3 region has 15 residues. From germline, CDR1 is MGHRA and CDR2 YSYEKL. CDR3 sequence: CASSQEDRGIYEQYF. CDR3 DNA: TGCGCCAGCAGCCAAGAGGACAGGGGGATTTACGAGCAGTACTTC.

This clone has just one count. The rearrangement uses TRBV28 and TRBJ2-2; 10 bases line up with TRBD1. CDR3 length: 16 residues. Germline lookup yields CDR1 MDHEN and CDR2 SYDVKM. Germline trimming cut 0 bases from V and 5 bases from J; bases unmatched to any gene: 3. The CDR3 protein is CASSLWGTGVTGELFF. The CDR3 DNA sequence: TGTGCCAGCAGTTTATGGGGGACAGGGGTGACCGGGGAGCTGTTTTTT.

The chain recombines TRBV20-1 with TRBJ1-1; D unresolved. V shed 3 bases and J shed 2 bases, with 4 bases lying between them. The CDR3 totals 11 residues. Germline V gene lookup returns CDR1 DFQATT and CDR2 SNEGSKA (reference sequence). The chain's CDR3 is CSARDNTEAFF. The CDR3 nucleotides are TGCAGTGCTAGGGACAACACTGAAGCTTTCTTT.

This sequence joins TRBV5-1 and TRBJ1-2; 8 positions agree with TRBD1. The V gene's germline CDR1 is SGHRS and CDR2 YFSETQ. V was clipped by 4 bases and J by 4 bases; unmatched bases: 9. CDR3 size: 15 residues. This CDR3 is CASSPTGADSYGYTF. For the CDR3, the DNA is TGCGCCAGCAGCCCGACAGGGGCAGATTCCTATGGCTACACCTTC.

The chain carries TRBV28 and TRBJ2-7, with a tentative D call TRBD1 (5 bases). The CDR3 contains 14 residues. CDR1 is MDHEN, CDR2 SYDVKM, per germline. V lost 5 bases, J lost 2 bases, and 13 bases lay in between. This CDR3 reads CASSIPDSTYEQYF. The CDR3 region has the DNA TGTGCCAGCAGTATCCCAGACAGCACCTACGAGCAGTACTTC. The full variable domain, in which reference TRBV28 and TRBJ2-7 provide the parts outside the CDR3, is DVKVTQSSRYLVKRTGEKVFLECVQDMDHENMFWYRQDPGLGLRLIYFSYDVKMKEKGDIPEGYSVSREKKERFSLILESASTNQTSMYLCASSIPDSTYEQYFGPGTRLTVT.

The CDR3 protein is CAWSGGTGAQFF. As DNA, the CDR3 is TGTGCCTGGAGTGGGGGGACAGGGGCGCAGTTCTTC. The genes are TRBV30 and TRBJ2-1; 10 bases line up with TRBD1. Germline V lookup: CDR1 GTSNPN, CDR2 SVGIG (reference sequence). The junction had 3 bases not matched to a gene; V was cut back by 1 base and J by 12 bases. The CDR3 has 12 amino acids.

The V gene is TRBV9, the J gene TRBJ2-7; D is undetermined. Trimming removed 0 bases at V and 3 bases at J, with 13 bases between. CDR1 SGDLS and CDR2 YYNGEE come from the germline V gene. The CDR3 loop spans 15 amino acids. CDR3 loop: CASSVGPALHYEQYF. DNA for the CDR3: TGTGCCAGCAGCGTAGGGCCGGCTCTTCACTACGAGCAGTACTTC.

The gene calls are TRBV9 and TRBJ1-3; the D gene is possibly TRBD1 (6 bases). Germline V gene lookup returns CDR1 SGDLS and CDR2 YYNGEE. The length of the CDR3 is 14 residues. V gave up 3 bases and J gave up 0 bases, with 7 bases separating them. This chain's CDR3 is CASSGTASGNTIYF. In DNA, the CDR3 is TGTGCCAGCAGCGGGACAGCCTCTGGAAACACCATATATTTT.

J is TRBJ1-1 and V is TRBV11-1; D is ambiguous. Per the germline V gene, CDR1 is SGHAT and CDR2 is FQDESV (reference sequence). The CDR3 is made up of 14 amino acids. V shed 6 bases and J shed 0 bases, with 11 bases lying between them. This CDR3 is CASSSSQMNTEAFF. The CDR3 nucleotides read TGTGCCAGCAGTTCATCCCAGATGAACACTGAAGCTTTCTTT.

The chain couples TRBV5-6 to TRBJ2-1, with D perhaps assigned TRBD1 or TRBD2 (5 bases each). Germline CDR1 reads SGHDT; CDR2 reads YYEEEE. The germline V and J ends were trimmed by 3 bases and 5 bases, with 15 bases remaining between them. There are 15 residues in the CDR3. CDR3 in DNA: TGTGCCAGCAGCTCTCAGGGACCGCTTAACAATGAGCAGTTCTTC. Its protein is CASSSQGPLNNEQFF.

J is TRBJ1-5 and V is TRBV12-3 or TRBV12-4; D is unclear. The CDR3 sequence is 12 residues long. Trimming shortened V by 4 bases and J by 5 bases, and 6 bases separated the two germline ends. CDR3 region: CASSSGDQPQHF. DNA of the CDR3: TGTGCCAGCAGTTCGGGTGATCAGCCCCAGCATTTT.

This clone was counted once. V gene TRBV6-8 combines with J gene TRBJ1-6, with 8 bases that match TRBD1. From germline, CDR1 is MNHGY and CDR2 SAAAGT. There are 18 residues in the CDR3. The trim removed 6 bases at V and 1 base at J, leaving 11 bases unmatched. The CDR3 here is CASRRTGRYRSYNSPLHF. The CDR3 nucleotides read TGTGCCAGCAGGAGGACAGGGAGGTACCGGTCCTATAATTCACCCCTCCACTTT.

The chain employs TRBV10-1 and TRBJ2-5; 9 bases align to TRBD2. Germline trimming cut 7 bases from V and 4 bases from J; bases unmatched to any gene: 19. Germline V lookup: CDR1 WNHNN, CDR2 SYGVQD (reference sequence). This CDR3 comprises 18 residues. Here the CDR3 reads CASTKFGRGGRALETQYF. The CDR3 nucleotides read TGCGCCAGCACAAAGTTCGGGCGGGGGGGTCGAGCTTTAGAGACCCAGTACTTC.

The V call is TRBV21-1, the J call TRBJ2-2. TRBV21-1 is noted as a pseudogene. The CDR3 consists of 20 residues. The CDR3 region has the DNA TGTGCCAGCAGCAAATTTCGCGCGGCCCCCCGGGACGAAAGCATCGGGGAGCTGTTTTTT. Residues: CASSKFRAAPRDESIGELFF.

The chain joins TRBV9 to TRBJ1-2; D remains unclear. The CDR3 has 16 residues. Trimming cost V 4 bases and J 0 bases, with 16 bases left between them. CDR1 is SGDLS, CDR2 YYNGEE, per germline. This chain's CDR3 is CASSSYLGSSNYGYTF. CDR3 coding DNA: TGTGCCAGCAGCTCGTACCTCGGTTCTTCTAACTATGGCTACACCTTC.

In this sample, this clone turned up a few times. The chain employs TRBV12-3 or TRBV12-4 and TRBJ1-5, with D unclear. V was cut by 5 bases and J by 6 bases, with 8 bases left in between. The CDR3 is made up of 12 amino acids. This CDR3 reads CASSVNGQPQHF. The CDR3 DNA reads TGTGCCAGCAGTGTTAATGGTCAGCCCCAGCATTTT.

The rearrangement joins TRBV15 to TRBJ2-1; 12 nucleotides match TRBD2. V dropped 4 bases and J dropped 8; count of bases not matched to a gene: 3. This CDR3 comprises 14 residues. CDR1 and CDR2 from the germline V gene are LNHNV and YYDKDF (reference sequence). The CDR3, as DNA: TGTGCCACCAGCACTAGCGGGGGGGCGGATGAGCAGTTCTTC. It yields the protein CATSTSGGADEQFF.

Only one count was recorded for this clone. The rearrangement joins TRBV9 to TRBJ2-7, with D possibly being TRBD2 (5 bases). The V and J ends lost 3 bases and 0 bases respectively, with 13 bases between them. In germline, CDR1 is SGDLS, CDR2 YYNGEE. The CDR3 is made up of 15 amino acids. In DNA, the CDR3 is TGTGCCAGCAGCGAGGGTGTAGGGAGCTCCTACGAGCAGTACTTC. Translating it yields CASSEGVGSSYEQYF.

The chain joins TRBV6-5 to TRBJ1-5, with D unresolved. CDR1 is MNHEY, CDR2 SVGAGI, per germline. With 0 bases removed from V and 2 bases from J, the gap between germline ends came to 8 bases. The CDR3 runs to 15 residues. The CDR3 here is CASSYSQARNQPQHF. In DNA form, the CDR3 reads TGTGCCAGCAGTTACTCTCAGGCTCGCAATCAGCCCCAGCATTTT.

J is TRBJ1-3 and V is TRBV29-1; D is ambiguous. Germline V gives CDR1 SQVTM, CDR2 ANQGSEA. This CDR3 spans 12 amino acids. Trimming shortened V by 7 bases and J by 2 bases, and 9 bases separated the two germline ends. In nucleotides, the CDR3 is TGCAGCGCCTGGACGACTGGAAACACCATATATTTT. Amino acids: CSAWTTGNTIYF.

As regards this clone: This same CDR3 is encoded by further DNA sequences in the sample. The chain recombines TRBV12-3 or TRBV12-4 with TRBJ2-1; D not certain. The CDR3 sequence is 12 residues long. Trimming removed 0 bases at V and 7 bases at J, with 4 bases between. This CDR3 is CASSLAGNEQFF. DNA for the CDR3: TGTGCCAGCAGTTTAGCTGGAAATGAGCAGTTCTTC.

The CDR3 sequence: CAYRVGDEKLFF. CDR3 bases: TGTGCCTACAGGGTGGGGGATGAAAAACTGTTTTTT. The chain has TRBV30 and TRBJ1-4; perhaps TRBD1 as D (6 bases). V lost 7 bases, J lost 6 bases, and 12 bases lay in between. CDR1 GTSNPN and CDR2 SVGIG come from the germline V gene (reference sequence). The CDR3 is made up of 12 amino acids. Based on the CDR3 plus reference TRBV30 and TRBJ1-4, the full variable domain is SQTIHQWPATLVQPVGSPLSLECTVEGTSNPNLYWYRQAAGRGLQLLFYSVGIGQISSEVPQNLSASRPQDRQFILSSKKLLLSDSGFYLCAYRVGDEKLFFGSGTQLSVL.